The 15 T cell receptor beta chains presented below share a single source sample, sequenced in a study of regulatory T cells in long-lasting Graves disease. According to the study, TCR beta libraries were built with iRepertoire HTBI primers and CDR3-region Arm-PCR. From the multiplex PCR reads, TCRdb called clonotypes with MiXCR, one entry per CDR3 protein. This table holds around 500,000 distinct CDR3 sequences, 12% found once. As for time point: newly diagnosed GD, antithyroid drugs for less than 3 months. The authors made the TCR library using RNA they extracted from PBMCs. The same data also contributed to another study, on T cells in Graves' hyperthyroidism and ophthalmopathy.

Source: peripheral blood mononuclear cells (PBMCs), taken at new diagnosis, from a patient treated with antithyroid drugs. These receptors originate from a woman aged 30 to 39 with Graves disease.

This clonotype occurred many times. This chain joins TRBV10-2 and TRBJ1-5; D is possibly TRBD1 (6 bases). This CDR3 region has 20 residues. Per germline, CDR1 WSHSY and CDR2 SAAADI. Trimming pared 4 bases from V and 0 bases from J, leaving 25 bases between. The CDR3 sequence: CASSGRKGDAPPYSNQPQHF. CDR3 in DNA: TGCGCCAGCAGTGGGAGAAAGGGGGACGCTCCCCCCTATAGCAATCAGCCCCAGCATTTT.

This clonotype has at least ten counts. The chain employs TRBV2 and TRBJ1-2, with a tentative D call TRBD1 (5 bases). This CDR3 has 16 amino acids. The germline V and J ends were trimmed by 3 bases and 6 bases, with 20 bases remaining between them. Germline V lookup: CDR1 SNHLY, CDR2 FYNNEI. The CDR3 here is CASSDPSTSGLHGYTF. In DNA form, the CDR3 reads TGTGCCAGCAGTGATCCGTCTACGTCAGGGCTGCATGGCTACACCTTC.

The J gene is TRBJ2-7, the V gene TRBV30; 10 nucleotides align to TRBD2. Trimming removed 4 bases from V and 2 bases from J; junction bases left unmatched: 14. CDR1 and CDR2 from the germline V gene are GTSNPN and SVGIG (reference sequence). The CDR3 loop spans 17 amino acids. CDR3 DNA sequence: TGTGCCTGGACCTCCGCCCGGACTAGCGGTGAACCCTACGAGCAGTACTTC. It yields the protein CAWTSARTSGEPYEQYF.

V gene TRBV7-2 combines with J gene TRBJ2-1; perhaps TRBD2 as D (6 bases). The CDR3 extends over 12 amino acids. Germline-derived CDR1 and CDR2 are SGHTA and FQGNSA. The ends were cut back, 2 bases at V and 13 bases at J, with 12 bases in the middle. The chain's CDR3 is CASSLSGVEQFF. CDR3 in DNA: TGTGCCAGCAGCTTATCGGGGGTTGAACAGTTCTTC.

This clonotype was seen ten or more times. V gene TRBV12-5 combines with J gene TRBJ2-1; TRBD2 agrees at 9 bases. The V gene's germline CDR1 is LGHNT and CDR2 FRNRAP. The CDR3 runs 17 residues. The trim removed 1 base at V and 4 bases at J, leaving 8 bases unmatched. This CDR3 is CASGLEEREAIYNEQFF. CDR3 DNA sequence: TGTGCTAGTGGTTTGGAAGAGCGGGAGGCGATTTACAATGAGCAGTTCTTC. Filled out from reference TRBV12-5 and TRBJ2-1, the complete variable domain reads DARVTQTPRHKVTEMGQEVTMRCQPILGHNTVFWYRQTMMQGLELLAYFRNRAPLDDSGMPKDRFSAEMPDATLATLKIQPSEPRDSAVYFCASGLEEREAIYNEQFFGPGTRLTVL.

Turning to this clonotype: Possible read error: a much larger clone is one base away. The conserved phenylalanine or tryptophan normally closing the CDR3 is absent here, so this likely arose from a read error. The chain uses TRBV5-5 and TRBJ2-3; D unclear. V was cut by 3 bases and J by 6 bases, with 11 bases left in between. The CDR3 is 13 residues long. The germline CDR1 and CDR2 sequences are SGHKS and YYEKEE (reference sequence). The CDR3 bases are TGTGCCAGCAGCTCAATAAGGGCCGATACGCAGTATCTT. As protein: CASSSIRADTQYL.

This clonotype was detected a few times. Just one base apart from a much larger clone, this may be a read error. V is TRBV12-3 or TRBV12-4 and J is TRBJ1-5, with D possibly TRBD1 on 5 matching bases. This CDR3 region has 15 residues. Trimming pared 3 bases from V and 3 bases from J, leaving 12 bases between. CDR3 sequence reads: CASSLGLLVNQPQHF. In nucleotides, the CDR3 is TGTGCCAGCAGTTTGGGACTCCTTGTCAATCAGCCCCAGCATTTT.

This clonotype was detected ten times or more. A read error may produce the germline difference seen at one junction end. The chain has TRBV5-1 and TRBJ2-1, with D possibly being TRBD2 (6 bases). Per the germline V gene, CDR1 is SGHRS and CDR2 is YFSETQ. This CDR3 has 15 residues. The chain's CDR3 is CASSLGAGFYNEQFF. CDR3 nucleotides: TGTGCCAGCAGTTTAGGAGCGGGCTTCTACAATGAGCAGTTCTTC.

This clonotype was found many times. The chain employs TRBV28 and TRBJ1-5; D is undetermined. The germline CDR1 and CDR2 sequences are MDHEN and SYDVKM. Trimming removed 0 bases at V and 0 bases at J, with 9 bases between. This CDR3 has 16 amino acids. The CDR3 sequence: CASSLWWQYSNQPQHF. As DNA, the CDR3 is TGTGCCAGCAGTTTATGGTGGCAATATAGCAATCAGCCCCAGCATTTT. The whole variable domain, remainder taken from reference TRBV28 and TRBJ1-5, is DVKVTQSSRYLVKRTGEKVFLECVQDMDHENMFWYRQDPGLGLRLIYFSYDVKMKEKGDIPEGYSVSREKKERFSLILESASTNQTSMYLCASSLWWQYSNQPQHFGDGTRLSIL.

In this sample, this clonotype turned up many times. The chain joins TRBV19 to TRBJ2-1; D may correspond to TRBD1 or TRBD2 (5 bases each). V was pared by 6 bases and J by 2 bases, with 20 bases between. The CDR3 sequence is 17 residues long. The germline CDR1 and CDR2 sequences are LNHDA and SQIVND (reference sequence). CDR3 nucleotide sequence: TGTGCCAGTAGCCTAGCTAGTGGGAAGGGGCCCTACAATGAGCAGTTCTTC. Its protein is CASSLASGKGPYNEQFF.

This clonotype was counted at least ten times. The chain links TRBV10-1 to TRBJ2-1, with D possibly being TRBD2 (6 bases). This CDR3 spans 15 amino acids. Germline CDR1 reads WNHNN; CDR2 reads SYGVQD (reference sequence). Trimming stripped 3 bases from V and 5 bases from J, with 14 bases between. CDR3 bases: TGCGCCAGCAGTGATCGTCGGGAGAATAACAATGAGCAGTTCTTC. The encoded protein is CASSDRRENNNEQFF.

This clonotype was detected a few times. This chain joins TRBV7-9 and TRBJ1-2; D uncertain. Germline V gene sequence: CDR1 SEHNR, CDR2 FQNEAQ (reference sequence). The V gene lost 2 bases and the J gene lost 1 base, with 11 bases spanning the gap. This CDR3 has 15 residues. The CDR3 DNA reads TGTGCCAGCAGCTTATCATCCAAGGGTAACTATGGCTACACCTTC. Translated, it gives CASSLSSKGNYGYTF.

CDR3 region: CASSRGGGISEDEQFF. Here the CDR3 DNA reads TGTGCCAGCTCACGGGGAGGGGGTATCTCCGAAGATGAGCAGTTCTTC. The chain employs TRBV18 and TRBJ2-1, with D possibly TRBD2 on 7 matching bases. The CDR3 is 16 residues long. The V gene lost 4 bases and the J gene lost 8 bases, with 21 bases spanning the gap. Germline CDR1 and CDR2: KGHSH and LQKENI.

The chain has TRBV2 and TRBJ1-2; no definite D call. V gave up 7 bases and J gave up 7 bases, with 16 bases separating them. The CDR3 contains 13 residues. Germline CDR1 SNHLY, CDR2 FYNNEI. CDR3 sequence: CASKVVGVGGYTF. The CDR3 nucleotides read TGTGCCAGCAAAGTTGTAGGTGTTGGTGGCTACACCTTC.

This clonotype has ten or more counts. The chain links TRBV28 to TRBJ2-2; TRBD2 matches 7 bases. The CDR3 loop spans 13 amino acids. Germline values: CDR1 MDHEN, CDR2 SYDVKM. J lost 4 bases, V lost 6 bases, and 2 bases had no gene match. For the CDR3, the DNA is TGTGCCAGCAGGTCTAGCGGCACCGGGGAGCTGTTTTTT. This sequence encodes CASRSSGTGELFF.